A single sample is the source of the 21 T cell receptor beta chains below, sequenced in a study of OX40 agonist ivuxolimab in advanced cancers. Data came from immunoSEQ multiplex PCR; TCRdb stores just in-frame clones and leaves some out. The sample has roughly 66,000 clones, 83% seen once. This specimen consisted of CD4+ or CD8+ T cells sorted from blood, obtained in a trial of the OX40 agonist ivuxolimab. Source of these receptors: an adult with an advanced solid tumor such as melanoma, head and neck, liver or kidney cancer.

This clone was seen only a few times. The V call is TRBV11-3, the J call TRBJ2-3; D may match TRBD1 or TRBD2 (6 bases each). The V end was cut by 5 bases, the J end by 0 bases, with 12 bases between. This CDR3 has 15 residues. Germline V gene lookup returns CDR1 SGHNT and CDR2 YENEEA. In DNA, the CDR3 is TGTGCCAGCAGCGAAGGGGGGAGGAGCACAGATACGCAGTATTTT. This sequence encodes CASSEGGRSTDTQYF.

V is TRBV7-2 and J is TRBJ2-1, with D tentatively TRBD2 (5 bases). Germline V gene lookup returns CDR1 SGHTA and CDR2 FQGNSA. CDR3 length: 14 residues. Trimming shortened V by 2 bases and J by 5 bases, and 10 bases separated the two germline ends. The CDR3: CASSLSGFDNEQFF. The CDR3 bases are TGTGCCAGCAGCTTAAGCGGATTTGACAATGAGCAGTTCTTC.

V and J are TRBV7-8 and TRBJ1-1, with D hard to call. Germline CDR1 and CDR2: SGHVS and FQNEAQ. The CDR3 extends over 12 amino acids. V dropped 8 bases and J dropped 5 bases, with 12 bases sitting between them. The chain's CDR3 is CASCRVGTEAFF. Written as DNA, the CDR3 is TGTGCCAGCTGTAGGGTGGGGACTGAAGCTTTCTTT.

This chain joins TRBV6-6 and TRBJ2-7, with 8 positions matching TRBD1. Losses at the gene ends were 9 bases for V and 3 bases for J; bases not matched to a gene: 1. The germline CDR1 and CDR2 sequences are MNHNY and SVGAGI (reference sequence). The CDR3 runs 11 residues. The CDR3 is CASGQGYEQYF. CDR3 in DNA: TGTGCCAGTGGACAGGGCTACGAGCAGTACTTC.

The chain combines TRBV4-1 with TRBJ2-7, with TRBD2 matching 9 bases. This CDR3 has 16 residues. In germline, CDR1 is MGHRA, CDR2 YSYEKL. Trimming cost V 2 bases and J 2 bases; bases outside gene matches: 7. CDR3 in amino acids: CASSQSSGLAAYEQYF. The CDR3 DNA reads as TGCGCCAGCAGCCAATCCTCGGGACTAGCTGCCTACGAGCAGTACTTC.

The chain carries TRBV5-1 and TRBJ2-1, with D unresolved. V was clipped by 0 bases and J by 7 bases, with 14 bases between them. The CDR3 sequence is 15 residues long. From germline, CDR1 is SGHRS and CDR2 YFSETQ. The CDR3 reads CASSLGLRAENEQFF. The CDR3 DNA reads TGCGCCAGCAGCTTGGGCCTTCGGGCGGAGAATGAGCAGTTCTTC.

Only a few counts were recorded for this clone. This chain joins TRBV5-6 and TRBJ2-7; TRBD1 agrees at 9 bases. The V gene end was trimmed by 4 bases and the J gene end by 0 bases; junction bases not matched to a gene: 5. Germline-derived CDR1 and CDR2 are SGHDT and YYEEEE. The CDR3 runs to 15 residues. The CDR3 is CASSADRGASYEQYF. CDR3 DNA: TGTGCCAGCAGCGCCGACAGGGGGGCCTCCTACGAGCAGTACTTC.

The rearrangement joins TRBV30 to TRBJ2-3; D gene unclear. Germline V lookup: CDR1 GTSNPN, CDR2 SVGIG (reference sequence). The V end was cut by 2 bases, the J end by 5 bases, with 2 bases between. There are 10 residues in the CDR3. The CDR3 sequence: CAWSQDTQYF. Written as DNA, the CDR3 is TGTGCCTGGAGTCAAGATACGCAGTATTTT.

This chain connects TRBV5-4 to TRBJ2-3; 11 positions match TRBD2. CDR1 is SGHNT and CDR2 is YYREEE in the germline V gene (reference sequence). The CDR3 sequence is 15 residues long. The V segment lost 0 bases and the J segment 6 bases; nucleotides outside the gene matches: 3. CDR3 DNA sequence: TGTGCCAGCAGCTTGGGTGGGACTAGCGGTGATACGCAGTATTTT. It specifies CASSLGGTSGDTQYF.

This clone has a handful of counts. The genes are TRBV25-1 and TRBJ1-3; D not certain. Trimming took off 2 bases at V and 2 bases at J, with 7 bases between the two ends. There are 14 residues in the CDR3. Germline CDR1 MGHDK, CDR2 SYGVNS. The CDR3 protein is CASSEEKTGNTIYF. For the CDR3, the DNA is TGTGCCAGCAGTGAAGAGAAAACTGGAAACACCATATATTTT.

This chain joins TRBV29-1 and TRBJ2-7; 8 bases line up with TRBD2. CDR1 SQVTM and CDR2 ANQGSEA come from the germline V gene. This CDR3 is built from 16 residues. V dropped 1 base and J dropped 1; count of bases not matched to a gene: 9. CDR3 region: CSVEVARGGLSYEQYF. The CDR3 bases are TGCAGCGTTGAAGTCGCTCGGGGGGGTCTTTCCTACGAGCAGTACTTC.

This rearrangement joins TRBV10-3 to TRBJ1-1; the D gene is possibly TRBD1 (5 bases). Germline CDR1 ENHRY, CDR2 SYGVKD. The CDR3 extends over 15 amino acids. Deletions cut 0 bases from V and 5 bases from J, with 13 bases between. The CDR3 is CAISESGRGGTEAFF. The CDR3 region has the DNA TGTGCCATCAGTGAGTCTGGGAGGGGAGGAACTGAAGCTTTCTTT.

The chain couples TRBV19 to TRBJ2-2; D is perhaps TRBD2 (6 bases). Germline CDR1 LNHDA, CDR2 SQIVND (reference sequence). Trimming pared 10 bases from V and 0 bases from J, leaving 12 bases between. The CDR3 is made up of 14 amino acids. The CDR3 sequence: CATRRGTNTGELFF. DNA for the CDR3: TGTGCCACCCGCCGGGGGACGAACACCGGGGAGCTGTTTTTT.

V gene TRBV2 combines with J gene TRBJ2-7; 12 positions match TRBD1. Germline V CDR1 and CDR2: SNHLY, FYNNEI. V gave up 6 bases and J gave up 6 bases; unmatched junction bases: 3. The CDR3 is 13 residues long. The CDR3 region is CASRGQGASEQYF. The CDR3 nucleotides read TGTGCCAGCAGGGGACAGGGGGCCAGCGAGCAGTACTTC.

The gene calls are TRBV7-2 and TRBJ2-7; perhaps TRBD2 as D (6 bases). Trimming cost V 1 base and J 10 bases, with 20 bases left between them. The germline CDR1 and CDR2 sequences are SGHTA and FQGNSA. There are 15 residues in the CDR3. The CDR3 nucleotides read TGTGCCAGCAGCTTAGGTAGCGCGTCGGGAGTTTATCAGTACTTC. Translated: CASSLGSASGVYQYF.

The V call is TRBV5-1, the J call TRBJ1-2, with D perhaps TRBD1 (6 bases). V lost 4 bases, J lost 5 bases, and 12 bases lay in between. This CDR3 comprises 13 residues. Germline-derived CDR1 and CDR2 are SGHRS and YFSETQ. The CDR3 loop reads CASSAGGGYGYTF. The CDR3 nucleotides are TGCGCCAGCAGCGCAGGAGGGGGATATGGCTACACCTTC.

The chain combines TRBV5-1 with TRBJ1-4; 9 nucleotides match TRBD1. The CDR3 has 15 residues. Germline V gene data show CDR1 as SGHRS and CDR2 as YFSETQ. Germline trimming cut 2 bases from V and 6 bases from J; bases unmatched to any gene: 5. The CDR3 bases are TGCGCCAGCAGCTTTATAGGGGACAGGGATGAAAAACTGTTTTTT. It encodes CASSFIGDRDEKLFF.

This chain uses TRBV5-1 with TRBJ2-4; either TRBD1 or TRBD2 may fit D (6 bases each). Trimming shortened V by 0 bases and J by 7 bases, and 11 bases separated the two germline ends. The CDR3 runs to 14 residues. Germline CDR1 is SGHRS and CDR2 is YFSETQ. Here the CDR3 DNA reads TGCGCCAGCAGCTTGGGTCGGGGGCTGAACATTCAGTACTTC. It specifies CASSLGRGLNIQYF.

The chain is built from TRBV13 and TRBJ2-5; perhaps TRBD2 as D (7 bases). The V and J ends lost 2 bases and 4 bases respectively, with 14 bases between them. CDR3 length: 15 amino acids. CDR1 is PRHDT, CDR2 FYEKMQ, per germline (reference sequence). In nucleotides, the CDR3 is TGTGCCAGCAGCTTAAAGGGGGGGGCCGTAGAGACCCAGTACTTC. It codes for CASSLKGGAVETQYF.

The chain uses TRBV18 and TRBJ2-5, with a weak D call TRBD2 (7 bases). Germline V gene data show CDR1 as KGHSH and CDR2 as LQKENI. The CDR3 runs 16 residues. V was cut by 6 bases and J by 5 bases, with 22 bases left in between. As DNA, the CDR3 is TGTGCCAGCTCTCCTCTACCCGGGGGGCGTCGGGAGACCCAGTACTTC. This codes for CASSPLPGGRRETQYF.

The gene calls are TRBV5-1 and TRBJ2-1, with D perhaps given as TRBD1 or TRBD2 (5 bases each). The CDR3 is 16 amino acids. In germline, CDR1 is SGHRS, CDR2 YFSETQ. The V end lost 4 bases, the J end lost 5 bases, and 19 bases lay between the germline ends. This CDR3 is CASSITGTPEHNEQFF. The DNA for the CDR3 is TGCGCCAGCAGCATAACCGGGACCCCTGAACACAATGAGCAGTTCTTC.